These T cell receptor beta chains were read from a single sample in a study of shared clonotypes between healthy human individuals. Data came from immunoSEQ multiplex PCR; TCRdb stores just in-frame clones and leaves some out. Of hundreds of thousands of clones listed, about two thirds are singletons. The specimen was memory CD4+ T cells sorted from blood. The receptors were gathered from a woman aged 25 to 39 in good health. The CDR3 runs from the conserved cysteine through the conserved F or W. Fields, in order: V gene, D gene, J gene, clone size, CDR3 protein, CDR3 DNA. A D gene is named only where the DNA matches it firmly. For some rows the clone size is stated as once, few or many, or as a class when expanded; others skip it.

>TRBV27|TRBD2|TRBJ2-7|NA
CASSTSALYEQYF
TGTGCCAGCAGTACTAGCGCTCTTTACGAGCAGTACTTC
>TRBV5-1|NA|TRBJ1-4|NA
CASSLLPATAATNEKLFF
TGCGCCAGCAGTTTATTACCGGCGACAGCCGCAACTAATGAAAAACTGTTTTTT
>TRBV25-1|TRBD2|TRBJ2-2|NA
CASSGLAGGPPGELFF
TGTGCCAGCAGTGGTCTAGCGGGAGGGCCCCCCGGGGAGCTGTTTTTT
>TRBV5-1|TRBD2|TRBJ2-2|NA
CASSPRTSVYTGELFF
TGCGCCAGCAGCCCCCGGACTAGCGTTTACACCGGGGAGCTGTTTTTT
>TRBV9|NA|TRBJ1-2|few
CASTSPILGGYTF
TGTGCCAGCACCTCACCGATTTTGGGAGGCTACACCTTC
>TRBV5-6|TRBD1|TRBJ1-2|NA
CASSAGQGDGYTF
TGTGCCAGCAGCGCGGGACAGGGAGATGGCTACACCTTC
>TRBV11-3|NA|TRBJ1-5|NA
CASSFGHQPQHF
TGTGCCAGCAGCTTTGGGCATCAGCCCCAGCATTTT
>TRBV18|NA|TRBJ1-4|NA
CASSPRGAGATNEKLFF
TGTGCCAGCTCCCCGCGAGGTGCTGGTGCTACTAATGAAAAACTGTTTTTT
>TRBV18|NA|TRBJ2-7|NA
CASSPPTVDEQYF
TGTGCCAGCTCACCACCGACAGTCGACGAGCAGTACTTC
>TRBV5-1|TRBD2|TRBJ2-2|NA
CASTLAANTGELFF
TGCGCCAGCACCCTAGCGGCGAACACCGGGGAGCTGTTTTTT
>TRBV7-9|NA|TRBJ1-4|NA
CASSSGKGGSNEKLFF
TGTGCCAGCAGCTCCGGAAAGGGAGGATCTAATGAAAAACTGTTTTTT
>TRBV5-1|NA|TRBJ2-5|NA
CASSSSSLGETQYF
TGCGCCAGCAGCTCCTCTAGCCTGGGGGAGACCCAGTACTTC
>TRBV5-5|TRBD2|TRBJ2-2|NA
CASSSGIAGDTGELFF
TGTGCCAGCAGCTCCGGGATAGCGGGGGACACCGGGGAGCTGTTTTTT
>TRBV28|NA|TRBJ1-4|NA
CASSFTLGEKLFF
TGTGCCAGCAGTTTTACTTTGGGGGAAAAACTGTTTTTT
>TRBV15|NA|TRBJ2-2|many
CATSERAVGELFF
TGTGCCACCAGCGAAAGGGCGGTCGGGGAGCTGTTTTTT
>TRBV7-9|NA|TRBJ2-3|NA
CASSPPVSGSTSTDTQYF
TGTGCCAGCAGCCCCCCAGTTTCGGGCTCTACTAGCACAGATACGCAGTATTTT